The 28 T cell receptor beta chains below were found in one sample sequenced in a study of blood T cell repertoires in COVID-19. Clones were sequenced by immunoSEQ multiplex PCR, and TCRdb holds only the in-frame ones, with some missing. The table records tens of thousands of clones, about 82% of them present only once. Sequencing was performed on peripheral blood. These receptors originate from a human donor in a cohort sampled during active COVID-19.

This chain uses TRBV6-6 with TRBJ1-1; D is ambiguous. V was trimmed by 1 base and J by 2 bases, leaving 2 bases between them. Germline lookup yields CDR1 MNHNY and CDR2 SVGAGI (reference sequence). The CDR3 extends over 12 amino acids. This CDR3 is CASSYLNTEAFF. The CDR3 coding sequence is TGTGCCAGCAGTTACTTAAACACTGAAGCTTTCTTT.

This chain uses TRBV5-5 with TRBJ2-7; D is possibly TRBD1 (6 bases). The CDR3 is made up of 14 amino acids. Germline assignment: CDR1 SGHKS and CDR2 YYEKEE (reference sequence). V was clipped by 1 base and J by 4 bases, with 12 bases between them. CDR3 residues: CASSLMQGPYEQYF. Written as DNA, the CDR3 is TGTGCCAGCAGCTTGATGCAGGGGCCATACGAGCAGTACTTC.

This rearrangement joins TRBV5-1 to TRBJ2-4, with D maybe TRBD1 (5 bases). In germline, CDR1 is SGHRS, CDR2 YFSETQ. This CDR3 is 12 amino acids long. V was clipped by 0 bases and J by 8 bases, with 6 bases between them. DNA for the CDR3: TGCGCCAGCAGCTTGGAACAGGACATTCAGTACTTC. Its translation is CASSLEQDIQYF. Full variable domain (rest looked up from reference TRBV5-1 and TRBJ2-4): KAGVTQTPRYLIKTRGQQVTLSCSPISGHRSVSWYQQTPGQGLQFLFEYFSETQRNKGNFPGRFSGRQFSNSRSEMNVSTLELGDSALYLCASSLEQDIQYFGAGTRLSVL.

This chain connects TRBV6-2 or TRBV6-3 to TRBJ2-4; D is ambiguous. This CDR3 is built from 19 residues. Trimming shortened V by 5 bases and J by 0 bases, and 23 bases separated the two germline ends. Germline lookup yields CDR1 MNHEY and CDR2 SVGEGT. CDR3 DNA sequence: TGTGCCAGCAGTCCCCTGGTCGAATCTATGTCGAGAGCCAAAAACATTCAGTACTTC. It yields the protein CASSPLVESMSRAKNIQYF.

The V call is TRBV5-5, the J call TRBJ2-5, with D possibly being TRBD1 (6 bases). Germline loops: CDR1 SGHKS, CDR2 YYEKEE (reference sequence). This CDR3 region has 15 residues. Trimming left V 2 bases short and J 1 base short, with 12 bases between. The CDR3 sequence: CASSLQGPPQETQYF. The CDR3 DNA follows: TGTGCCAGCAGCTTACAGGGCCCACCCCAAGAGACCCAGTACTTC.

This chain connects TRBV2 to TRBJ1-6; D is unclear. Between the trimmed V and J ends, which lost 1 base and 10 bases, there was a span of 11 bases. The CDR3 is 14 residues long. In germline, CDR1 is SNHLY, CDR2 FYNNEI. The CDR3 region is CASSEVRGYSPLHF. As DNA, the CDR3 is TGTGCCAGCAGTGAAGTCCGGGGATACTCACCCCTCCACTTT.

This chain joins TRBV12-3 or TRBV12-4 and TRBJ2-1; 8 bases align to TRBD2. The CDR3 is made up of 13 amino acids. J was trimmed by 2 bases and V by 9 bases; bases with no gene match: 3. The CDR3 DNA reads as TGTGCCAGTCGGGAGGGACCCTACAATGAGCAGTTCTTC. It translates to CASREGPYNEQFF.

V is TRBV3-1 (or the pseudogene TRBV3-2) and J is TRBJ2-7; no clear D gene. Germline-derived CDR1 and CDR2 are LGHDT and YNNKEL (reference sequence). The CDR3 is made up of 15 amino acids. Trimming removed 3 bases from V and 1 base from J, with 13 bases in between. CDR3 DNA sequence: TGTGCCAGCAGCCATTCCCCGACTCGATCCTACGAGCAGTACTTC. Its protein is CASSHSPTRSYEQYF.

The rearrangement links TRBV7-9 to TRBJ2-7, with a tentative D call TRBD2 (6 bases). Trimming took off 5 bases at V and 4 bases at J, with 15 bases between the two ends. There are 14 residues in the CDR3. Germline values: CDR1 SEHNR, CDR2 FQNEAQ (reference sequence). CDR3 residues: CASSRETNRYEQYF. The CDR3 DNA sequence: TGTGCCAGCAGCCGGGAGACTAACAGGTACGAGCAGTACTTC.

The chain couples TRBV9 to TRBJ1-1; no reliable D call. The CDR3 is made up of 11 amino acids. Germline V lookup: CDR1 SGDLS, CDR2 YYNGEE. Trimming removed 3 bases from V and 5 bases from J, with 5 bases in between. CDR3 in amino acids: CASSAGTEAFF. CDR3 sequence (DNA): TGTGCCAGCAGCGCCGGGACTGAAGCTTTCTTT.

The chain couples TRBV3-1 (or the pseudogene TRBV3-2) to TRBJ2-1; maybe TRBD1 (6 bases). Trimming left V 4 bases short and J 11 bases short, with 18 bases between. CDR1 is LGHDT and CDR2 is YNNKEL in the germline V gene (reference sequence). The CDR3 has 14 amino acids. The DNA for the CDR3 is TGTGCCAGCAGCCTTCCCGAAAGGGGGTATAAGCAGTTCTTC. Protein product: CASSLPERGYKQFF.

The rearrangement uses TRBV18 and TRBJ2-1, with TRBD2 as a possible D gene (5 bases). CDR1 and CDR2 (germline): KGHSH, LQKENI. This CDR3 has 16 amino acids. V was pared by 2 bases and J by 6 bases, with 17 bases between. The DNA of the CDR3 is TGTGCCAGCTCACCAACTGTGACGGGGTTTGGCAATGAGCAGTTCTTC. Translation gives CASSPTVTGFGNEQFF. Supplemented by reference TRBV18 and TRBJ2-1, the full variable domain reads NAGVMQNPRHLVRRRGQEARLRCSPMKGHSHVYWYRQLPEEGLKFMVYLQKENIIDESGMPKERFSAEFPKEGPSILRIQQVVRGDSAAYFCASSPTVTGFGNEQFFGPGTRLTVL.

This clone was observed a handful of times. The V call is TRBV14, the J call TRBJ2-1, with D hard to call. Trimming took off 0 bases at V and 5 bases at J, with 11 bases between the two ends. Looked up from germline, CDR1 is SGHDN and CDR2 is FVKESK. There are 15 residues in the CDR3. The CDR3 is CASSQEKYYHNEQFF. The CDR3 bases are TGTGCCAGCAGCCAAGAAAAATACTACCACAATGAGCAGTTCTTC.

The gene calls are TRBV10-2 and TRBJ2-7; 9 positions match TRBD2. Trimming removed 0 bases from V and 3 bases from J; junction bases left unmatched: 9. This CDR3 contains 17 residues. CDR1 WSHSY and CDR2 SAAADI come from the germline V gene. Here the CDR3 DNA reads TGCGCCAGCAGTGAGTCACCGGGACTAGCAGTAGGCTACGAGCAGTACTTC. The encoded protein is CASSESPGLAVGYEQYF.

V is TRBV13 and J is TRBJ1-5; TRBD1 agrees at 9 bases. With 5 bases clipped from V and 1 base from J, the junction kept 15 bases outside the gene matches. The CDR3 is 19 amino acids. Germline lookup yields CDR1 PRHDT and CDR2 FYEKMQ (reference sequence). The CDR3 DNA follows: TGTGCCAGCAGCCCCCGTGGGGACAGGGCGGGGGCGAGCAATCAGCCCCAGCATTTT. Translation: CASSPRGDRAGASNQPQHF. Supplemented by reference TRBV13 and TRBJ1-5, the full variable domain reads AAGVIQSPRHLIKEKRETATLKCYPIPRHDTVYWYQQGPGQDPQFLISFYEKMQSDKGSIPDRFSAQQFSDYHSELNMSSLELGDSALYFCASSPRGDRAGASNQPQHFGDGTRLSIL.

CDR3 DNA: TGTGCCATCAGTGAGTCGTGGCGGGAGGGCTGGTACGAGCAGTACTTC. Translation: CAISESWREGWYEQYF. This rearrangement joins TRBV10-3 to TRBJ2-7; 9 bases fit TRBD2. The length of the CDR3 is 16 residues. Germline loops: CDR1 ENHRY, CDR2 SYGVKD. V lost 0 bases to trimming and J lost 4 bases; unmatched junction nucleotides: 7.

J is TRBJ2-7 and V is TRBV4-1, with 7 bases identical to TRBD1. With 1 base clipped from V and 7 bases from J, the junction kept 7 bases outside the gene matches. Germline assignment: CDR1 MGHRA and CDR2 YSYEKL. CDR3 length: 14 amino acids. The CDR3 is CASSQGSGGSEQYF. CDR3 in DNA: TGCGCCAGCAGCCAAGGGTCAGGGGGTTCGGAGCAGTACTTC.

The chain has TRBV28 and TRBJ2-2; a possible D gene is TRBD2 (5 bases). Per the germline V gene, CDR1 is MDHEN and CDR2 is SYDVKM. CDR3 size: 16 residues. V lost 3 bases, J lost 2 bases, and 13 bases lay in between. The CDR3 protein is CASSLLGSSNTGELFF. The CDR3 region has the DNA TGTGCCAGCAGTTTGCTTGGGAGTTCCAACACCGGGGAGCTGTTTTTT.

J is TRBJ2-2 and V is TRBV10-3; no clear D. CDR1 is ENHRY and CDR2 is SYGVKD in the germline V gene. This CDR3 is built from 17 residues. Trimming stripped 3 bases from V and 0 bases from J, with 14 bases between. The CDR3 nucleotides read TGTGCCATCAGTGACGTAGCTCAACCCCCGAACACCGGGGAGCTGTTTTTT. Encoded protein: CAISDVAQPPNTGELFF.

The chain links TRBV6-6 to TRBJ1-2; D is unresolved. This CDR3 contains 14 residues. The germline CDR1 and CDR2 sequences are MNHNY and SVGAGI (reference sequence). The V and J ends lost 6 bases and 4 bases respectively, with 15 bases between them. The CDR3 coding sequence is TGTGCCAGCAGCGGCGGGTCCGGGTTCTATGGCTACACCTTC. As protein: CASSGGSGFYGYTF.

This chain uses TRBV5-1 with TRBJ2-3; D ambiguous. In germline, CDR1 is SGHRS, CDR2 YFSETQ. Trimming cost V 5 bases and J 4 bases, with 11 bases left between them. This CDR3 has 13 amino acids. CDR3 bases: TGCGCCAGCAGTCGAGTAGTCTCAGATACGCAGTATTTT. Translating gives CASSRVVSDTQYF.

V gene TRBV28 combines with J gene TRBJ2-3; D is uncertain. In germline, CDR1 is MDHEN, CDR2 SYDVKM. V shed 10 bases and J shed 6 bases, with 8 bases lying between them. CDR3 length: 10 amino acids. CDR3 sequence: CAIGPDTQYF. The CDR3 DNA sequence: TGTGCCATTGGGCCGGATACGCAGTATTTT.

The chain couples TRBV28 to TRBJ2-5; D gene unclear. Germline CDR1 and CDR2: MDHEN and SYDVKM. Trimming cost V 2 bases and J 0 bases, with 7 bases left between them. The CDR3 has 14 residues. CDR3 nucleotide sequence: TGTGCCAGCAGTTTACTGTCGTACCAAGAGACCCAGTACTTC. This sequence encodes CASSLLSYQETQYF. The variable domain in full, with the rest retrieved from reference TRBV28 and TRBJ2-5, is DVKVTQSSRYLVKRTGEKVFLECVQDMDHENMFWYRQDPGLGLRLIYFSYDVKMKEKGDIPEGYSVSREKKERFSLILESASTNQTSMYLCASSLLSYQETQYFGPGTRLLVL.

The CDR3, as DNA: TGTGCCTGGAGTGGATCCATCAGACTAGCGGGGCACTACAATGAGCAGTTCTTC. It specifies CAWSGSIRLAGHYNEQFF. The V gene is TRBV30, the J gene TRBJ2-1, with TRBD2 matching 11 bases. The V gene's germline CDR1 is GTSNPN and CDR2 SVGIG (reference sequence). With V trimmed by 1 base and J by 3 bases, 11 bases remained unmatched. The length of the CDR3 is 18 residues.

The rearrangement links TRBV24-1 to TRBJ2-3; D unresolved. The CDR3 loop spans 13 amino acids. Trimming took off 6 bases at V and 2 bases at J, with 8 bases between the two ends. CDR1 and CDR2 from the germline V gene are KGHDR and SFDVKD. CDR3 residues: CATSLTSTDTQYF. The CDR3 nucleotides are TGTGCCACCAGTTTGACTTCCACAGATACGCAGTATTTT.

The chain couples TRBV7-8 to TRBJ2-3, with 13 nucleotides matching TRBD2. CDR3 length equals 16 residues. Germline loops: CDR1 SGHVS, CDR2 FQNEAQ. J was trimmed by 5 bases and V by 5 bases; bases with no gene match: 7. This CDR3 reads CASSPTSGRVGDTQYF. The DNA for the CDR3 is TGTGCCAGCAGCCCAACTAGCGGGAGGGTGGGAGATACGCAGTATTTT.

The rearrangement joins TRBV10-3 to TRBJ2-2; 7 positions match TRBD1. V shed 6 bases, J shed 3 bases, and the junction held 4 bases outside the gene matches. CDR1 ENHRY and CDR2 SYGVKD come from the germline V gene. The CDR3 has 14 amino acids. CDR3 DNA sequence: TGTGCCATCAGACCGGGACAGTACACCGGGGAGCTGTTTTTT. It yields the protein CAIRPGQYTGELFF.

This chain links TRBV29-1 with TRBJ2-2; TRBD2 agrees at 11 bases. The CDR3 spans 16 residues. V dropped 5 bases and J dropped 1; count of bases not matched to a gene: 6. Germline-derived CDR1 and CDR2 are SQVTM and ANQGSEA. CDR3 residues: CSVRIGTSGNTGELFF. CDR3 DNA sequence: TGCAGCGTTCGAATTGGGACTAGCGGGAACACCGGGGAGCTGTTTTTT.